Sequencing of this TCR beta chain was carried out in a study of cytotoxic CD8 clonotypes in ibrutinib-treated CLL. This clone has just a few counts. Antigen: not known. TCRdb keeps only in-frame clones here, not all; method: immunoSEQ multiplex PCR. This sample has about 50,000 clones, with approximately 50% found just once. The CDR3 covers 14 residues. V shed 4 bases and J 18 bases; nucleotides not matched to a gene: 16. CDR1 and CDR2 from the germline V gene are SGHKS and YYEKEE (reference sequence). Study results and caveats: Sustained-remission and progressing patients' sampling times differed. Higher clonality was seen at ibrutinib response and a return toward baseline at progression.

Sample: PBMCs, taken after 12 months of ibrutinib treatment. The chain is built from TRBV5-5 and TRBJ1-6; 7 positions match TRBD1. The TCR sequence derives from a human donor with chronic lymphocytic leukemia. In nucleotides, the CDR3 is TGTGCCAGCAGCCTCGATCAACGGGACAGTGTATCCCACTTT. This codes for CASSLDQRDSVSHF.